This T cell receptor (beta chain) was profiled in a study of blood T cell repertoires in COVID-19. The method was immunoSEQ multiplex PCR; TCRdb's version includes in-frame clones alone and lacks a portion of them. The sample contains approximately 440,000 clones, about 92% of which appear only once. This CDR3 comprises 15 residues. V was pared by 5 bases and J by 3 bases, with 8 bases of the junction left unmatched. Germline-derived CDR1 and CDR2 are GTSNPN and SVGIG (reference sequence). The clonotype was recovered from a man in his late teens or twenties who had recovered from COVID-19. The chain uses TRBV30 and TRBJ1-2; 11 bases fit TRBD1. Sequencing was carried out using PBMCs or T cells enriched from blood (not recorded which). CDR3 sequence: CAWEPGQGDDYGYTF. In DNA form, the CDR3 reads TGTGCCTGGGAACCGGGACAGGGGGATGACTATGGCTACACCTTC.